The clone carrying this T cell receptor (beta chain) was recorded a few times. Its matching antigen is unknown. The CDR3 extends over 14 amino acids. The germline CDR1 and CDR2 sequences are MGHDK and SYGVNS. With 4 bases clipped from V and 6 bases from J, the junction kept 6 bases outside the gene matches. The method was immunoSEQ multiplex PCR; TCRdb's version includes in-frame clones alone and lacks a portion of them. The sample lists some 50,000 clones, 75% to 90% occurring once. The data are from a study of radiation and T cells in renal cell carcinoma. About the study: Nephrectomy followed 15 Gy stereotactic body radiation by 4 weeks. Notes on the study in general: Top tumor clonotypes rose in blood 2 weeks post-radiation, then contracted.

Specified time point: blood 2 weeks post-SBRT. Treatment denoted: 15 Gy SBRT to primary tumor, nephrectomy 4 weeks later. The source material was blood, sampled from a patient whose treatment included radiotherapy and nephrectomy. The origin of this receptor is a woman in her 70s with renal cell carcinoma. This chain uses TRBV25-1 with TRBJ1-2; TRBD1 aligns across 9 bases. CDR3 sequence (DNA): TGTGCCAGCAGTGGCGGGGGACAGGGTAATGGCTACACCTTC. It codes for CASSGGGQGNGYTF.